Listed here is a single T cell receptor beta chain. Its target is unknown. The data were taken from a study of shared clonotypes between healthy human individuals. Study context: Participating donors consisted of two women and a few men aged 18 to 49. Study conclusions and caveats: Compared with clonotypes that all four donors shared, non-shared clonotypes had lower generation probabilities. Donor clonotype sharing was expected to depend on sequencing depth.

TCRdb's copy holds only in-frame clones and misses some; the assay was immunoSEQ multiplex PCR. The sample lists 1.5 million to 1.9 million clones, 98% occurring once. Germline values: CDR1 SNHLY, CDR2 FYNNEI. The length of the CDR3 is 13 residues. Trimming removed 4 bases from V and 6 bases from J, with 10 bases in between. The receptor's source is a man aged 25 to 45 in good health. Sequencing input: naive CD4+ T cells sorted from blood. Indicated subset: CD45RA+ positively selected. The J gene is TRBJ2-1, the V gene TRBV2; D is unresolved. CDR3 in amino acids: CASSGSMGNEQFF. CDR3 DNA: TGTGCCAGCAGTGGGAGTATGGGCAATGAGCAGTTCTTC.